This T cell receptor (beta chain) was observed in a study of human T cells and chemical hapten exposure. Study results and limitations: Compared to controls, expanded TCRs made significantly more large clusters of similar CDR3s. TCRs exceeding 1 in 1000 frequency stayed unchanged with DPC sensitization.

This clonotype was found many times. Its antigen is not known. Time point noted: pre-sensitization, week 0. Treatment reported: therapeutic diphenylcyclopropenone sensitization with weekly scalp DPC. The starting material, unfractionated whole blood, was used for total RNA extraction. The study's library attached unique molecular identifiers to single cDNA molecules. TCRdb redid the calling of the RACE reads with MiXCR, one entry per CDR3 protein. The sample has more than 55,000 distinct CDR3 sequences; more than 9% are singletons. This CDR3 region has 15 residues. With 2 bases removed from V and 0 bases from J, the gap between germline ends came to 9 bases.

The sample here was whole blood, taken in connection with sensitization to the hapten diphenylcyclopropenone (DPC). The rearrangement joins TRBV12-3 or TRBV12-4 to TRBJ2-3; D not certain. This clonotype was sampled from a man aged 35-49 years with alopecia areata. Some clones in this sample may be carry-over from other donors' samples. Here the CDR3 reads CASSLHSASTDTQYF. Written as DNA, the CDR3 is TGTGCCAGCAGTTTACACTCCGCTAGCACAGATACGCAGTATTTT.